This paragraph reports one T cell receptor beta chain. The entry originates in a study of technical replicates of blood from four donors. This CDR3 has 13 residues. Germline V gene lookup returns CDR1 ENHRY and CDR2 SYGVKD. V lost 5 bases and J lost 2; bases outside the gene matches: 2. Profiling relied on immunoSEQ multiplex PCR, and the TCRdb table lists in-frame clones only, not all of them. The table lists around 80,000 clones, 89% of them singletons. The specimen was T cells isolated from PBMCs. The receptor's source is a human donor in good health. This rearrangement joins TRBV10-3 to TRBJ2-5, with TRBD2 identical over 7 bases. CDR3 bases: TGTGCCATCAGTCCGGGACTACAAGAGACCCAGTACTTC. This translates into CAISPGLQETQYF.